Below are 24 T cell receptor beta chains sequenced from a single sample in a study of cytomegalovirus exposure and HLA in healthy donors. 60 Vbeta and 13 Jbeta primers were used in PCR. The table came from immunoSEQ multiplex PCR; TCRdb's copy has only in-frame clones and leaves some out. The table records 130,000 to 150,000 clones, 79% of them present only once. The sample was PBMCs. These receptors came from a woman in her forties in good health and CMV-seropositive.

This clone was detected only a few times. The chain uses TRBV30 and TRBJ2-1, with 9 bases matching TRBD2. The trim removed 0 bases at V and 2 bases at J, leaving 2 bases unmatched. Germline CDR1 GTSNPN, CDR2 SVGIG (reference sequence). The CDR3 length is 15 residues. CDR3 amino acids: CAWSVLAGAYNEQFF. DNA of the CDR3: TGTGCCTGGAGTGTTTTAGCGGGGGCCTACAATGAGCAGTTCTTC.

This clone was seen more than once but under ten times. The gene calls are TRBV5-4 and TRBJ1-5; maybe TRBD1 (5 bases). The CDR3 covers 15 residues. The germline V gene encodes CDR1 SGHNT and CDR2 YYREEE (reference sequence). V was trimmed by 4 bases and J by 4 bases, leaving 15 bases between them. Here the CDR3 reads CASSPGPSGNQPQHF. DNA of the CDR3: TGTGCCAGCAGCCCAGGGCCCTCTGGGAATCAGCCCCAGCATTTT.

In its sample, this clone was seen a few times. CDR3 DNA sequence: TGCGCCAGCAGCAAGGGACAGGGGAAGAATGAGCAGTTCTTC. It codes for CASSKGQGKNEQFF. This sequence joins TRBV5-1 and TRBJ2-1; 10 nucleotides align to TRBD1. Germline CDR1 is SGHRS and CDR2 is YFSETQ. With 4 bases clipped from V and 7 bases from J, the junction kept 5 bases outside the gene matches. This CDR3 has 14 residues.

J is TRBJ2-3 and V is TRBV7-3, with 8 bases aligning to TRBD1. From germline, CDR1 is SGHTA and CDR2 FQGTGA. The CDR3 consists of 15 residues. V shed 1 base, J shed 6 bases, and the junction held 6 bases outside the gene matches. Here the CDR3 DNA reads TGTGCCAGCAGCTTAAATCCGCAGGGGGCCGATACGCAGTATTTT. Translated: CASSLNPQGADTQYF.

The gene calls are TRBV9 and TRBJ2-2, with TRBD2 matching 15 bases. The CDR3 totals 14 residues. J lost 7 bases, V lost 7 bases, and 2 bases had no gene match. The germline V gene encodes CDR1 SGDLS and CDR2 YYNGEE. The CDR3 DNA reads TGTGCCAGCCGGACTAGCGGGGGGGTCGGGGAGCTGTTTTTT. Translation: CASRTSGGVGELFF.

The rearrangement uses TRBV18 and TRBJ2-3; 8 nucleotides line up with TRBD2. After removal of 0 bases from V and 5 bases from J, the junction contained 4 bases not matched to a gene. The germline V gene encodes CDR1 KGHSH and CDR2 LQKENI. This CDR3 comprises 15 residues. CDR3 loop: CASSPPTGGKDTQYF. CDR3 DNA: TGTGCCAGCTCACCACCGACGGGGGGGAAAGATACGCAGTATTTT.

The chain is built from TRBV10-3 and TRBJ1-1, with D unresolved. Germline CDR1 and CDR2: ENHRY and SYGVKD. V was clipped by 3 bases and J by 1 base, with 15 bases between them. The CDR3 runs 16 residues. The DNA of the CDR3 is TGTGCCATCAGTGAAGTTTTGGGGAGCTCGAACACTGAAGCTTTCTTT. Its protein is CAISEVLGSSNTEAFF.

The sample holds a few counts of this clone. V usage is TRBV28 and J usage is TRBJ1-5, with TRBD1 matching over 7 bases. The V gene's germline CDR1 is MDHEN and CDR2 SYDVKM. This CDR3 comprises 12 residues. V was pared by 8 bases and J by 3 bases, with 1 base of the junction left unmatched. CDR3: CASGTDNQPQHF. CDR3 coding DNA: TGTGCCAGCGGGACAGACAATCAGCCCCAGCATTTT.

The chain couples TRBV5-1 to TRBJ2-3; a weak D match, TRBD1 (6 bases). Germline V gene sequence: CDR1 SGHRS, CDR2 YFSETQ. Trimming stripped 4 bases from V and 0 bases from J, with 12 bases between. The CDR3 extends over 15 amino acids. CDR3 DNA: TGCGCCAGCAGCCCCGACGGACAGAGCACAGATACGCAGTATTTT. This codes for CASSPDGQSTDTQYF.

The V gene is TRBV5-1, the J gene TRBJ2-3; 8 nucleotides align to TRBD1. Germline V lookup: CDR1 SGHRS, CDR2 YFSETQ. CDR3 length equals 13 residues. Losses at the gene ends were 2 bases for V and 6 bases for J; bases not matched to a gene: 2. CDR3 DNA sequence: TGCGCCAGCAGCTTACAGGGGGAGGATACGCAGTATTTT. The encoded protein is CASSLQGEDTQYF.

CDR3 region: CASSLQGNTGELFF. For the CDR3, the DNA is TGTGCCAGCAGCTTACAGGGGAACACCGGGGAGCTGTTTTTT. The gene calls are TRBV5-4 and TRBJ2-2; TRBD1 is a possible D gene (6 bases). Germline V gives CDR1 SGHNT, CDR2 YYREEE (reference sequence). Trimming cost V 2 bases and J 1 base, with 6 bases left between them. The CDR3 consists of 14 residues.

This chain links TRBV5-6 with TRBJ1-6, with D possibly being TRBD1 (6 bases). The V gene lost 5 bases and the J gene lost 0 bases, with 12 bases spanning the gap. The germline CDR1 and CDR2 sequences are SGHDT and YYEEEE. The CDR3 is 16 residues long. The CDR3 nucleotides are TGTGCCAGCAGTTCGGACAGCAACTCCTATAATTCACCCCTCCACTTT. Translated, it gives CASSSDSNSYNSPLHF.

This sequence joins TRBV7-2 and TRBJ2-7; 9 bases line up with TRBD2. Trimming at V came to 5 bases and at J to 0 bases, leaving 8 bases not matched to a gene. This CDR3 region has 16 residues. Looked up from germline, CDR1 is SGHTA and CDR2 is FQGNSA. The chain's CDR3 is CASSRLSGGPSYEQYF. DNA of the CDR3: TGTGCCAGCAGCCGCCTTAGCGGGGGCCCCTCCTACGAGCAGTACTTC.

The V and J genes are TRBV21-1 and TRBJ2-2; the table's D call of TRBD1 was not tested on the DNA. TRBV21-1 has pseudogene status. This CDR3 is 14 amino acids long. The CDR3 here is CASRRQGRPGELFF. As DNA, the CDR3 is TGTGCCAGCAGGAGACAGGGAAGGCCCGGGGAGCTGTTTTTT.

The chain links TRBV4-1 to TRBJ2-7; 9 nucleotides align to TRBD1. The junction had 8 bases not matched to a gene; V was cut back by 3 bases and J by 2 bases. The germline gives CDR1 MGHRA, CDR2 YSYEKL. CDR3 length: 16 amino acids. CDR3 nucleotide sequence: TGCGCCAGCAGCCAGGGATCGGGACAGGGACCCTACGAGCAGTACTTC. Protein: CASSQGSGQGPYEQYF.

CDR3 in DNA: TGTGCCAGCTCACTGGGACAGGCGAATCAGCCCCAGCATTTT. This codes for CASSLGQANQPQHF. V usage is TRBV18 and J usage is TRBJ1-5; 8 bases line up with TRBD1. This CDR3 is 14 amino acids long. The germline V gene has CDR1 KGHSH and CDR2 LQKENI. V was pared by 4 bases and J by 4 bases, with 3 bases of the junction left unmatched. Full variable domain (rest looked up from reference TRBV18 and TRBJ1-5): NAGVMQNPRHLVRRRGQEARLRCSPMKGHSHVYWYRQLPEEGLKFMVYLQKENIIDESGMPKERFSAEFPKEGPSILRIQQVVRGDSAAYFCASSLGQANQPQHFGDGTRLSIL.

This chain links TRBV5-1 with TRBJ2-2; 7 bases agree with TRBD1. Germline CDR1 and CDR2: SGHRS and YFSETQ. There are 16 residues in the CDR3. The junction had 2 bases not matched to a gene; V was cut back by 0 bases and J by 0 bases. The CDR3 loop is CASSLGGTANTGELFF. CDR3 DNA: TGCGCCAGCAGCTTGGGGGGGACAGCGAACACCGGGGAGCTGTTTTTT.

This chain connects TRBV15 to TRBJ1-2; 8 bases agree with TRBD1. The ends lost 5 bases at V and 8 bases at J; junction bases unmatched: 4. The CDR3 runs 12 residues. Germline V gene lookup returns CDR1 LNHNV and CDR2 YYDKDF (reference sequence). The CDR3 spells CATSQGTGGYTF. The CDR3 DNA is TGTGCCACCAGCCAGGGGACAGGAGGCTACACCTTC. The whole variable domain, filled in from reference TRBV15 and TRBJ1-2, reads DAMVIQNPRYQVTQFGKPVTLSCSQTLNHNVMYWYQQKSSQAPKLLFHYYDKDFNNEADTPDNFQSRRPNTSFCFLDIRSPGLGDTAMYLCATSQGTGGYTFGSGTRLTVV.

The chain couples TRBV2 to TRBJ2-7; 12 bases agree with TRBD2. V lost 4 bases to trimming and J lost 2 bases; unmatched junction nucleotides: 6. There are 16 residues in the CDR3. The germline V gene has CDR1 SNHLY and CDR2 FYNNEI. CDR3 sequence reads: CASSVLAGGGAYEQYF. In nucleotides, the CDR3 is TGTGCCAGCAGTGTACTAGCGGGGGGCGGCGCCTACGAGCAGTACTTC.

The chain couples TRBV7-6 to TRBJ1-1, with 8 bases identical to TRBD1. The ends lost 5 bases at V and 0 bases at J; junction bases unmatched: 5. CDR1 SGHVS and CDR2 FNYEAQ come from the germline V gene. The CDR3 runs 15 residues. The CDR3, as DNA: TGTGCCAGCAGCCCGAGACAGGGGCTGAACACTGAAGCTTTCTTT. Translation: CASSPRQGLNTEAFF. Combining the CDR3 with reference TRBV7-6 and TRBJ1-1 gives the whole variable domain GAGVSQSPRYKVTKRGQDVALRCDPISGHVSLYWYRQALGQGPEFLTYFNYEAQQDKSGLPNDRFSAERPEGSISTLTIQRTEQRDSAMYRCASSPRQGLNTEAFFGQGTRLTVV.

The chain carries TRBV18 and TRBJ1-4; perhaps TRBD1 as D (6 bases). V was trimmed by 3 bases and J by 6 bases, leaving 11 bases between them. The CDR3 totals 14 residues. CDR1 is KGHSH, CDR2 LQKENI, per germline. The CDR3 protein is CASSPGGQDEKLFF. The CDR3 DNA reads TGTGCCAGCTCACCGGGGGGGCAGGATGAAAAACTGTTTTTT.

The chain links TRBV19 to TRBJ2-1; 14 bases align to TRBD2. The germline V gene has CDR1 LNHDA and CDR2 SQIVND (reference sequence). V shed 3 bases and J 12 bases; nucleotides not matched to a gene: 4. The CDR3 length is 14 residues. CDR3 sequence (DNA): TGTGCCAGTAGTATTGGGACTAGCGGGGGTGTGCAGTTCTTC. Translation: CASSIGTSGGVQFF.

V usage is TRBV28 and J usage is TRBJ1-2; 10 positions match TRBD1. The CDR3 loop spans 16 amino acids. Trimming cost V 6 bases and J 0 bases; bases outside gene matches: 7. Germline V lookup: CDR1 MDHEN, CDR2 SYDVKM. In DNA, the CDR3 is TGTGCCAGCAGACGGACAGGGGGGCTCTCTAACTATGGCTACACCTTC. It codes for CASRRTGGLSNYGYTF.

The V gene is TRBV2, the J gene TRBJ2-3; TRBD2 matches at 9 bases. The CDR3 contains 19 residues. The germline V gene encodes CDR1 SNHLY and CDR2 FYNNEI. V lost 2 bases to trimming and J lost 2 bases; unmatched junction nucleotides: 14. The CDR3 loop reads CASSEPGTSFRADTDTQYF. DNA of the CDR3: TGTGCCAGCAGTGAACCCGGGACTAGCTTCCGAGCAGACACAGATACGCAGTATTTT.